The 26 T cell receptor beta chains in this list originate from one sample, sequenced in a study of blood T cell repertoires in COVID-19. Sequencing used immunoSEQ multiplex PCR; TCRdb keeps in-frame clones, though not all of them. The sample has fewer than 60,000 clones, about four fifths seen once. Input material: peripheral blood. Receptors were obtained from a man aged 60 to 69 with acute or convalescent COVID-19.

The rearrangement joins TRBV4-3 to TRBJ2-1; D possibly corresponds to TRBD2 (5 bases). This CDR3 is built from 13 residues. Germline-derived CDR1 and CDR2 are LGHNA and YSLEER. The V end was cut by 0 bases, the J end by 10 bases, with 10 bases between. CDR3 sequence: CASSQDLTGEQFF. The CDR3 DNA reads TGCGCCAGCAGCCAAGATTTGACGGGGGAGCAGTTCTTC.

The J gene is TRBJ1-1, the V gene TRBV11-3; D not resolved. V was trimmed by 0 bases and J by 1 base, leaving 3 bases between them. CDR1 and CDR2 from the germline V gene are SGHNT and YENEEA. This CDR3 comprises 13 residues. DNA for the CDR3: TGTGCCAGCAGCTTAGACGGGAACACTGAAGCTTTCTTT. It yields the protein CASSLDGNTEAFF.

This clone was picked up a small number of times. This chain joins TRBV7-3 and TRBJ2-3, with TRBD2 identical over 11 bases. Trimming removed 0 bases from V and 2 bases from J; junction bases left unmatched: 4. CDR1 SGHTA and CDR2 FQGTGA come from the germline V gene. This CDR3 region has 17 residues. In nucleotides, the CDR3 is TGTGCCAGCAGCTTAACTCCTAGCGGGGGGCTCACAGATACGCAGTATTTT. Translated, it gives CASSLTPSGGLTDTQYF.

As concerns this clone: This sample also contains other DNA sequences that code for the same CDR3. The V gene is TRBV28, the J gene TRBJ2-7, with 10 positions matching TRBD1. Trimming removed 6 bases from V and 4 bases from J; junction bases left unmatched: 12. The CDR3 extends over 16 amino acids. Germline lookup yields CDR1 MDHEN and CDR2 SYDVKM. In DNA form, the CDR3 reads TGTGCCAGCAGCCAGGCCCAGGGACAGGGGTCTTACGAGCAGTACTTC. Residues: CASSQAQGQGSYEQYF.

The chain uses TRBV29-1 and TRBJ2-2, with TRBD1 matching over 9 bases. The CDR3 loop spans 14 amino acids. Germline V gene lookup returns CDR1 SQVTM and CDR2 ANQGSEA. V lost 2 bases and J lost 6; bases outside the gene matches: 4. The CDR3 DNA follows: TGCAGCGTTGAATGGGGACAGGGTGCCGGGGAGCTGTTTTTT. Translated: CSVEWGQGAGELFF.

This clone has a single count. V and J are TRBV12-3 or TRBV12-4 and TRBJ1-1, with 7 bases matching TRBD1. V lost 8 bases, J lost 6 bases, and 9 bases stayed unmatched. This CDR3 comprises 13 residues. The CDR3 loop is CASSQGSWAEAFF. In nucleotides, the CDR3 is TGTGCCAGCTCACAGGGGAGTTGGGCTGAAGCTTTCTTT.

The chain uses TRBV7-2 and TRBJ1-3, with 7 bases matching TRBD1. The germline CDR1 and CDR2 sequences are SGHTA and FQGNSA. The CDR3 is 18 residues long. Losses at the gene ends were 1 base for V and 0 bases for J; bases not matched to a gene: 9. In DNA, the CDR3 is TGTGCCAGCAGCTTAGGAGGGGGCGGTTGGGGCTCTGGAAACACCATATATTTT. Protein sequence: CASSLGGGGWGSGNTIYF.

V is TRBV28 and J is TRBJ2-5; 10 bases are shared with TRBD2. V gave up 5 bases and J gave up 5 bases; unmatched junction bases: 5. In germline, CDR1 is MDHEN, CDR2 SYDVKM. The CDR3 sequence is 14 residues long. The CDR3 DNA is TGTGCCAGCAGTCCTAGCGGGGGTACGGAGACCCAGTACTTC. This sequence encodes CASSPSGGTETQYF.

This rearrangement joins TRBV5-8 to TRBJ2-7, with 11 bases fitting TRBD1. The length of the CDR3 is 13 residues. Looked up from germline, CDR1 is SGHTS and CDR2 is YDEGEE. V shed 6 bases, J shed 2 bases, and the junction held 1 base outside the gene matches. The CDR3 reads CASTGQGAYEQYF. DNA for the CDR3: TGTGCCAGCACGGGACAGGGGGCCTACGAGCAGTACTTC.

This clone was observed a handful of times. The chain has TRBV10-3 and TRBJ2-1; 13 nucleotides line up with TRBD2. The CDR3 contains 16 residues. V trimming: 1 base; J trimming: 8 bases; junction bases outside the gene matches: 5. Germline-derived CDR1 and CDR2 are ENHRY and SYGVKD. The DNA of the CDR3 is TGTGCCATCAGTGAGTACCGGACTAGCGGGGGCCATGAGCAGTTCTTC. This codes for CAISEYRTSGGHEQFF.

The rearrangement uses TRBV6-1 and TRBJ2-7; D is undetermined. V lost 3 bases to trimming and J lost 1 base, with 13 bases between them. Germline V gene sequence: CDR1 MNHNS, CDR2 SASEGT. The CDR3 covers 15 residues. For the CDR3, the DNA is TGTGCCAGCAGTGAGTACACAGTCAGTTCCTACGAGCAGTACTTC. Protein product: CASSEYTVSSYEQYF.

The chain links TRBV2 to TRBJ1-3; D remains ambiguous. The CDR3 contains 13 residues. Trimming pared 9 bases from V and 0 bases from J, leaving 9 bases between. CDR1 and CDR2 (germline): SNHLY, FYNNEI. The DNA for the CDR3 is TGTGCCAGTTCTTGGGCCTCTGGAAACACCATATATTTT. It yields the protein CASSWASGNTIYF.

J is TRBJ1-5 and V is TRBV10-3; D is perhaps TRBD1 (6 bases). Trimming took 0 bases from V and 1 from J, leaving 13 bases between them. CDR3 size: 17 residues. CDR1 is ENHRY and CDR2 is SYGVKD in the germline V gene. Here the CDR3 DNA reads TGTGCCATCAGTGAGTCGGGGGCCCTCGGGAGCAATCAGCCCCAGCATTTT. Amino acid sequence: CAISESGALGSNQPQHF.

This CDR3 reads CASSQIRRSGEAFF. The CDR3 DNA sequence: TGTGCCAGCAGCCAAATACGAAGAAGCGGTGAAGCTTTCTTT. The rearrangement joins TRBV16 to TRBJ1-1; D is unclear. Trimming left V 2 bases short and J 7 bases short, with 14 bases between. The CDR3 length is 14 residues. The germline V gene has CDR1 KGHSY and CDR2 FQNENV.

In DNA form, the CDR3 reads TGTGCCAGTAGTGAAGTGGGACAGGGAGCCGAGCAGTACTTC. Residues: CASSEVGQGAEQYF. This sequence joins TRBV19 and TRBJ2-7; 9 bases agree with TRBD1. V shed 5 bases, J shed 6 bases, and the junction held 8 bases outside the gene matches. From germline, CDR1 is LNHDA and CDR2 SQIVND (reference sequence). The CDR3 consists of 14 residues.

V usage is TRBV6-5 and J usage is TRBJ2-5, with 9 positions matching TRBD1. Losses at the gene ends were 6 bases for V and 3 bases for J; bases not matched to a gene: 2. In germline, CDR1 is MNHEY, CDR2 SVGAGI. CDR3 length equals 13 residues. CDR3 residues: CASRGQGKETQYF. In DNA form, the CDR3 reads TGTGCCAGCAGGGGACAGGGCAAAGAGACCCAGTACTTC.

In this sample, this clone turned up a few times. This sequence joins TRBV7-2 and TRBJ1-5, with 10 bases lining up with TRBD1. The CDR3 spans 18 residues. Germline V lookup: CDR1 SGHTA, CDR2 FQGNSA. V lost 0 bases, J lost 5 bases, and 10 bases stayed unmatched. CDR3 region: CASSLAPYRDRGHQPQHF. The CDR3 nucleotides are TGTGCCAGCAGCTTAGCACCCTACCGGGACAGGGGCCATCAGCCCCAGCATTTT.

The gene calls are TRBV3-1 (or the pseudogene TRBV3-2) and TRBJ1-4, with 7 bases lining up with TRBD1. From germline, CDR1 is LGHDT and CDR2 YNNKEL (reference sequence). The V and J ends lost 4 bases and 0 bases, in that order; junction bases with no gene match: 8. The CDR3 covers 17 residues. In DNA form, the CDR3 reads TGTGCCAGCAGCCCCACCAGGGGGGATGCAACTAATGAAAAACTGTTTTTT. Translation gives CASSPTRGDATNEKLFF.

This chain connects TRBV9 to TRBJ1-1, with TRBD1 matching over 7 bases. Germline-derived CDR1 and CDR2 are SGDLS and YYNGEE. Trimming at V came to 3 bases and at J to 0 bases, leaving 5 bases not matched to a gene. The CDR3 sequence is 15 residues long. The CDR3 DNA sequence: TGTGCCAGCAGCGGGACCAGGGGGTTGAACACTGAAGCTTTCTTT. It codes for CASSGTRGLNTEAFF.

The CDR3 sequence is CASSQGQGRPKNIQYF. DNA for the CDR3: TGTGCCAGCAGCCAGGGACAGGGGAGGCCCAAAAACATTCAGTACTTC. The J gene is TRBJ2-4, the V gene TRBV5-5; 10 nucleotides align to TRBD1. From germline, CDR1 is SGHKS and CDR2 YYEKEE (reference sequence). The CDR3 sequence is 16 residues long. V was pared by 4 bases and J by 2 bases, with 6 bases of the junction left unmatched.

This clone was seen once. The rearrangement links TRBV5-4 to TRBJ2-2, with 10 bases lining up with TRBD1. V shed 4 bases and J 4 bases; nucleotides not matched to a gene: 4. The CDR3 is 15 amino acids. CDR1 is SGHNT, CDR2 YYREEE, per germline (reference sequence). Here the CDR3 reads CASSLGQGITGELFF. CDR3 bases: TGTGCCAGCAGCCTGGGACAGGGGATCACCGGGGAGCTGTTTTTT.

J is TRBJ1-1 and V is TRBV7-9; D is ambiguous. V dropped 4 bases and J dropped 4 bases, with 13 bases sitting between them. There are 14 residues in the CDR3. CDR1 and CDR2 (germline): SEHNR, FQNEAQ (reference sequence). The chain's CDR3 is CASSSSVKRTEAFF. CDR3 coding DNA: TGTGCCAGCAGCTCATCAGTGAAACGCACTGAAGCTTTCTTT. The full variable domain, with the rest looked up from reference TRBV7-9 and TRBJ1-1, is DTGVSQNPRHKITKRGQNVTFRCDPISEHNRLYWYRQTLGQGPEFLTYFQNEAQLEKSRLLSDRFSAERPKGSFSTLEIQRTEQGDSAMYLCASSSSVKRTEAFFGQGTRLTVV.

This clone was counted between two and nine times. The chain links TRBV6-2 or TRBV6-3 to TRBJ1-1; D unresolved. V lost 4 bases, J lost 4 bases, and 19 bases lay in between. The germline CDR1 and CDR2 sequences are MNHEY and SVGEGT. CDR3 size: 16 residues. CDR3 bases: TGTGCCAGCAGTTTACGACGCCCCCACGGGGTCACTGAAGCTTTCTTT. It specifies CASSLRRPHGVTEAFF.

The chain couples TRBV7-2 to TRBJ2-1, with TRBD2 matching 10 bases. The CDR3 loop spans 16 amino acids. With 5 bases clipped from V and 2 bases from J, the junction kept 6 bases outside the gene matches. CDR1 is SGHTA and CDR2 is FQGNSA in the germline V gene. The CDR3 loop reads CASSPQRGGAYNEQFF. CDR3 nucleotide sequence: TGTGCCAGCAGCCCCCAGCGGGGGGGAGCCTACAATGAGCAGTTCTTC.

The rearrangement links TRBV7-3 to TRBJ2-3; 11 positions agree with TRBD2. With V trimmed by 5 bases and J by 2 bases, 6 bases remained unmatched. Germline V gene sequence: CDR1 SGHTA, CDR2 FQGTGA. CDR3 length equals 16 residues. CDR3 bases: TGTGCCAGCAGCCCCGGGACTAGCGGTTCCACAGATACGCAGTATTTT. Translated: CASSPGTSGSTDTQYF.

This clone came up a few times. The chain uses TRBV3-1 (or the pseudogene TRBV3-2) and TRBJ1-1; D is ambiguous. The V gene's germline CDR1 is LGHDT and CDR2 YNNKEL (reference sequence). The CDR3 consists of 14 residues. Deletions cut 1 base from V and 5 bases from J, with 11 bases between. CDR3 residues: CASSQVSEGTEAFF. The CDR3 DNA reads TGTGCCAGCAGCCAAGTCTCGGAGGGAACTGAAGCTTTCTTT.